These 15 T cell receptor beta chains came from one sample sequenced in a study of blood T cell repertoires in COVID-19. Profiling relied on immunoSEQ multiplex PCR, and the TCRdb table lists in-frame clones only, not all of them. This sample carries 150,000 to 200,000 clones, more than 70% of them seen once, and the ten largest clones take approximately 2.1%. The sequenced material came from peripheral blood. These receptors were obtained from a man aged 45-65 years who had recovered from COVID-19.

This clone was observed a few times. The rearrangement joins TRBV6-5 to TRBJ2-1; possible D gene TRBD2, 6 bases. V was shortened by 6 bases and J by 4 bases, with 13 bases between the two germline ends. Germline CDR1 reads MNHEY; CDR2 reads SVGAGI. The CDR3 is made up of 14 amino acids. Written as DNA, the CDR3 is TGTGCCAGCAGGTCTCTGGGGGGTTACAATGAGCAGTTCTTC. Its translation: CASRSLGGYNEQFF.

This chain connects TRBV12-3 or TRBV12-4 to TRBJ1-2; D is uncertain. Trimming removed 5 bases from V and 4 bases from J, with 8 bases in between. The CDR3 extends over 12 amino acids. CDR3 amino acids: CASSMGLYGYTF. CDR3 nucleotide sequence: TGTGCCAGCAGTATGGGCCTCTATGGCTACACCTTC.

This clone was seen a few times. This chain uses TRBV28 with TRBJ1-5; perhaps TRBD1 as D (5 bases). The CDR3 extends over 15 amino acids. The germline V and J ends were trimmed by 4 bases and 7 bases, with 17 bases remaining between them. Germline CDR1 MDHEN, CDR2 SYDVKM. The CDR3 protein is CASSSPQGWGQPQHF. For the CDR3, the DNA is TGTGCCAGCAGTTCACCCCAGGGTTGGGGACAGCCCCAGCATTTT. Drawing the rest from reference TRBV28 and TRBJ1-5, the complete variable domain is DVKVTQSSRYLVKRTGEKVFLECVQDMDHENMFWYRQDPGLGLRLIYFSYDVKMKEKGDIPEGYSVSREKKERFSLILESASTNQTSMYLCASSSPQGWGQPQHFGDGTRLSIL.

V usage is TRBV18 and J usage is TRBJ1-3; no definite D call. The CDR3 totals 16 residues. CDR1 KGHSH and CDR2 LQKENI come from the germline V gene. V lost 3 bases to trimming and J lost 0 bases, with 12 bases between them. The CDR3 sequence: CASSPAAGASGNTIYF. Written as DNA, the CDR3 is TGTGCCAGCTCACCCGCCGCCGGAGCCTCTGGAAACACCATATATTTT. Variable domain in full (rest from reference TRBV18 and TRBJ1-3): NAGVMQNPRHLVRRRGQEARLRCSPMKGHSHVYWYRQLPEEGLKFMVYLQKENIIDESGMPKERFSAEFPKEGPSILRIQQVVRGDSAAYFCASSPAAGASGNTIYFGEGSWLTVV.

This rearrangement joins TRBV7-3 to TRBJ1-1; a weak D match, TRBD1 (6 bases). Germline assignment: CDR1 SGHTA and CDR2 FQGTGA. The V end lost 5 bases, the J end lost 5 bases, and 18 bases lay between the germline ends. This CDR3 comprises 15 residues. This CDR3 is CASSPTLGGMTEAFF. The CDR3 bases are TGTGCCAGCAGCCCTACTTTAGGGGGTATGACTGAAGCTTTCTTT.

J is TRBJ1-2 and V is TRBV19; D call uncertain. Germline loops: CDR1 LNHDA, CDR2 SQIVND (reference sequence). The CDR3 sequence is 14 residues long. V lost 3 bases to trimming and J lost 5 bases, with 13 bases between them. The CDR3 bases are TGTGCCAGTAGTATCGGGTGGTCAATTTATGGCTACACCTTC. This translates into CASSIGWSIYGYTF.

This sequence joins TRBV24-1 and TRBJ2-2; D is unresolved. The CDR3 is 15 amino acids. Germline V gives CDR1 KGHDR, CDR2 SFDVKD. Trimming left V 1 base short and J 1 base short, with 6 bases between. CDR3 sequence: CATSDFHGNTGELFF. DNA of the CDR3: TGTGCCACCAGTGATTTTCACGGGAACACCGGGGAGCTGTTTTTT.

The CDR3 nucleotides read TGTGCCAGCCATCGAAGTTTGGGCAATTCACCCCTCCACTTT. This codes for CASHRSLGNSPLHF. V gene TRBV2 combines with J gene TRBJ1-6, with D unclear. The germline V gene has CDR1 SNHLY and CDR2 FYNNEI. V was cut by 8 bases and J by 7 bases, with 15 bases left in between. The CDR3 length is 14 residues. The complete variable domain, with remaining parts taken from reference TRBV2 and TRBJ1-6, reads EPEVTQTPSHQVTQMGQEVILRCVPISNHLYFYWYRQILGQKVEFLVSFYNNEISEKSEIFDDQFSVERPDGSNFTLKIRSTKLEDSAMYFCASHRSLGNSPLHFGNGTRLTVT.

This clone has just one count. The chain recombines TRBV24-1 with TRBJ2-1; perhaps TRBD1 as D (6 bases). Between the trimmed V and J ends, which lost 4 bases and 0 bases, there was a span of 12 bases. This CDR3 is 16 amino acids long. Germline CDR1 KGHDR, CDR2 SFDVKD. CDR3 region: CATSDSTGSSYNEQFF. DNA for the CDR3: TGTGCCACCAGTGACTCTACAGGGAGCTCCTACAATGAGCAGTTCTTC.

For the CDR3, the DNA is TGCGCCAGCAGCTTGGCCTTGGCTAGCGGGAGTACCCACGAGCAGTACTTC. Amino acid sequence: CASSLALASGSTHEQYF. V gene TRBV5-1 combines with J gene TRBJ2-7; 10 bases are a match to TRBD2. The CDR3 runs to 17 residues. The trim removed 0 bases at V and 5 bases at J, leaving 11 bases unmatched. CDR1 is SGHRS, CDR2 YFSETQ, per germline.

The chain joins TRBV5-5 to TRBJ2-2, with D unresolved. This CDR3 is 14 amino acids long. V was trimmed by 5 bases and J by 1 base, leaving 9 bases between them. Germline CDR1 and CDR2: SGHKS and YYEKEE (reference sequence). CDR3 nucleotide sequence: TGTGCCAGCAGGGGTCGGAGGAACACCGGGGAGCTGTTTTTT. It is translated as CASRGRRNTGELFF.

This chain joins TRBV27 and TRBJ2-2; tentative D call: TRBD1 (6 bases). V shed 3 bases and J shed 5 bases, with 13 bases lying between them. Germline V gene sequence: CDR1 MNHEY, CDR2 SMNVEV (reference sequence). The CDR3 is 15 amino acids. The CDR3 region has the DNA TGTGCCAGCAGTTTCCAGGGACACAAGACCGGGGAGCTGTTTTTT. This sequence encodes CASSFQGHKTGELFF.

The chain links TRBV29-1 to TRBJ1-2, with D possibly being TRBD1 (6 bases). Trimming left V 1 base short and J 6 bases short, with 18 bases between. CDR3 length: 15 residues. Germline CDR1 SQVTM, CDR2 ANQGSEA. CDR3 sequence reads: CSVEARSHDRNGYTF. The CDR3 coding sequence is TGCAGCGTTGAAGCGCGGTCCCACGACAGGAATGGCTACACCTTC. The whole variable domain, filled in from reference TRBV29-1 and TRBJ1-2, reads SAVISQKPSRDICQRGTSLTIQCQVDSQVTMMFWYRQQPGQSLTLIATANQGSEATYESGFVIDKFPISRPNLTFSTLTVSNMSPEDSSIYLCSVEARSHDRNGYTFGSGTRLTVV.

This rearrangement joins TRBV7-3 to TRBJ2-3; no clear D gene. V was shortened by 5 bases and J by 0 bases, with 6 bases between the two germline ends. Germline V gene data show CDR1 as SGHTA and CDR2 as FQGTGA. CDR3 length: 13 amino acids. CDR3 sequence (DNA): TGTGCCAGCAGCATCGGGAGCACAGATACGCAGTATTTT. Protein sequence: CASSIGSTDTQYF.

This clone has a handful of counts. The chain uses TRBV5-6 and TRBJ2-1; 10 bases match TRBD2. CDR3 size: 16 residues. Trimming removed 4 bases from V and 8 bases from J; junction bases left unmatched: 12. From germline, CDR1 is SGHDT and CDR2 YYEEEE. CDR3: CASSARFSAGGDEQFF. DNA for the CDR3: TGTGCCAGCAGCGCTCGATTCTCAGCGGGAGGGGATGAGCAGTTCTTC.